Listed here is a single T cell receptor beta chain. Its antigen is not identified. This record comes from a study of cytomegalovirus exposure and HLA in healthy donors. Study-wide results and caveats: Compared with the roughly 700-donor mean, an Asian-associated ancestry cluster reportedly had fewer N-insertions, according to a later analysis. A previous analysis found most TCR beta V segments productive roughly 87% or roughly 30% of the time.

The PCR used 60 Vbeta and 13 Jbeta primers. Profiled with immunoSEQ multiplex PCR; TCRdb holds only in-frame clones, not every one. The sample yields about 98,000 clones, under 70% seen once. V shed 2 bases and J shed 4 bases, with 11 bases lying between them. Germline V lookup: CDR1 GTSNPN, CDR2 SVGIG (reference sequence). The length of the CDR3 is 13 residues. It was healthy bone marrow donors who served as donors. V usage is TRBV30 and J usage is TRBJ1-1; no definite D call. The sample taken for sequencing was PBMCs. The clonotype comes from a man aged 45-65 years in good health and CMV-seronegative. The CDR3 region has the DNA TGTGCCTGGAGTTCGGGGAAGGGCACTGAAGCTTTCTTT. Amino acid sequence: CAWSSGKGTEAFF.